This T cell receptor (beta chain) was sequenced during a study of T cells in narcolepsy. Broader study findings: Blood of same and different patients, but not healthy controls, reportedly held recurring autoreactive clonotypes.

This clone has a handful of counts. Its specificity is not known. Sequenced by immunoSEQ multiplex PCR; TCRdb stores in-frame clones only, minus some. Here the sample spans 25,000 to 35,000 clones, more than 65% being singletons. The CDR3 consists of 13 residues. The V and J ends lost 2 bases and 12 bases, in that order; junction bases with no gene match: 7. In germline, CDR1 is KGHSY, CDR2 FQNENV. The receptor was derived from a human donor in good health. The chain couples TRBV16 to TRBJ2-1; 7 nucleotides line up with TRBD2. Sequenced sample: memory (CD45RA-) CD4+ T cells from blood. The CDR3 DNA sequence: TGTGCCAGCAGCCAAAAGGGCGGACTAGGGCAGTTCTTC. As protein: CASSQKGGLGQFF.